These 24 T cell receptor beta chains share one sample of origin, sequenced in a study of blood T cells in healthy people across ages. Together with a sample-barcoded 5' primer, a J-beta primer mix was included in a second PCR lasting roughly 6 to 12 cycles. MiXCR, run by TCRdb on the 5' RACE reads, gives a single entry per CDR3 protein. The profile shows about 1,800,000 distinct CDR3 sequences, 28% of them singletons. The sample consisted of blood. The receptors were sampled from a woman aged 25 to 39 in good health.

This clonotype appeared a few times. The rearrangement uses TRBV5-1 and TRBJ2-5, with TRBD1 identical over 12 bases. The CDR3 loop spans 15 amino acids. V trimming: 4 bases; J trimming: 5 bases; junction bases outside the gene matches: 6. The germline gives CDR1 SGHRS, CDR2 YFSETQ. CDR3 residues: CASSTGQGAWETQYF. Here the CDR3 DNA reads TGCGCCAGCAGCACGGGACAGGGGGCTTGGGAGACCCAGTACTTC. Drawing the rest from reference TRBV5-1 and TRBJ2-5, the complete variable domain is KAGVTQTPRYLIKTRGQQVTLSCSPISGHRSVSWYQQTPGQGLQFLFEYFSETQRNKGNFPGRFSGRQFSNSRSEMNVSTLELGDSALYLCASSTGQGAWETQYFGPGTRLLVL.

Details on this clonotype: Just one base apart from a much larger clone, this may be a read error. The CDR3 is CGAKGLAASYEQYF. The DNA for the CDR3 is TGCGGTGCTAAGGGACTAGCGGCGTCCTACGAGCAGTACTTC. The chain is built from TRBV20-1 and TRBJ2-5; 11 bases are a match to TRBD2. The end of the DNA aligns better with TRBJ2-7, so the J call may be wrong. Germline V CDR1 and CDR2: DFQATT, SNEGSKA (reference sequence). The CDR3 contains 14 residues.

V and J are TRBV6-5 and TRBJ1-6, with 7 bases lining up with TRBD1. The V gene end was trimmed by 6 bases and the J gene end by 10 bases; junction bases not matched to a gene: 6. The CDR3 spans 13 residues. Per germline, CDR1 MNHEY and CDR2 SVGAGI. The CDR3: CASRPQGKSPLHF. The CDR3, as DNA: TGTGCCAGCAGACCACAGGGGAAATCACCCCTCCACTTT.

The chain recombines TRBV12-3 or TRBV12-4 with TRBJ2-1, with a weak D call TRBD2 (6 bases). The CDR3 consists of 15 residues. Trimming cost V 10 bases and J 3 bases, with 19 bases left between them. CDR3 DNA: TGTGCCAACCACAGACGCGGGGCGGGCTACAATGAGCAGTTCTTC. Translated, it gives CANHRRGAGYNEQFF.

The chain carries TRBV7-2 and TRBJ1-4; no clear D. This CDR3 is 13 amino acids long. Germline-derived CDR1 and CDR2 are SGHTA and FQGNSA. V gave up 6 bases and J gave up 4 bases, with 9 bases separating them. CDR3 region: CASRSGLNEKLFF. The CDR3 DNA is TGTGCCAGCAGATCGGGTCTTAATGAAAAACTGTTTTTT.

There are many counts of this clonotype. Here the CDR3 reads CASSEQFGETQYF. CDR3 in DNA: TGCGCCAGCAGTGAACAGTTTGGAGAGACCCAGTACTTC. V and J are TRBV10-2 and TRBJ2-5; D call uncertain. This CDR3 is built from 13 residues. V dropped 3 bases and J dropped 4 bases, with 9 bases sitting between them. Germline CDR1 WSHSY, CDR2 SAAADI.

Points on this clonotype: Sequence at one end of the junction differs from germline and may be a read error. V and J are TRBV9 and TRBJ1-2; the match to TRBD1 covers 9 bases. The CDR3 loop spans 12 amino acids. Germline values: CDR1 SGDLS, CDR2 YYNGEE. The CDR3 region is CACSFGQGSYTF. The CDR3 nucleotides read TGTGCCTGCAGCTTTGGACAGGGGAGCTACACCTTC.

V is TRBV3-1 and J is TRBJ2-1; a possible D gene is TRBD1 (6 bases). Germline V gene lookup returns CDR1 LGHDT and CDR2 YNNKEL (reference sequence). The CDR3 is made up of 13 amino acids. Trimming shortened V by 0 bases and J by 11 bases, and 11 bases separated the two germline ends. CDR3 in amino acids: CASSQDSDSKQFF. The CDR3 DNA follows: TGTGCCAGCAGCCAAGATTCGGACAGCAAGCAGTTCTTC.

This clonotype was seen more than once but under ten times. This rearrangement joins TRBV5-1 to TRBJ2-6; tentatively, D is TRBD1 (5 bases). V was pared by 4 bases and J by 0 bases, with 20 bases between. CDR3 size: 19 residues. In germline, CDR1 is SGHRS, CDR2 YFSETQ. CDR3: CASSPSPTTALSGANVLTF. In DNA form, the CDR3 reads TGCGCCAGCAGCCCATCGCCCACGACAGCACTCTCTGGGGCCAACGTCCTGACTTTC.

The CDR3 DNA reads as TGCAGCGTTGAGGACCAGGGCAAGGGCTATGGCTACACCTTC. Protein: CSVEDQGKGYGYTF. The V gene is TRBV29-1, the J gene TRBJ1-2; D is perhaps TRBD1 (5 bases). With 3 bases removed from V and 4 bases from J, the gap between germline ends came to 15 bases. CDR1 is SQVTM and CDR2 is ANQGSEA in the germline V gene. This CDR3 comprises 14 residues.

This clonotype occurred many times. The chain carries TRBV9 and TRBJ2-3; 7 bases match TRBD2. In germline, CDR1 is SGDLS, CDR2 YYNGEE. J lost 1 base, V lost 1 base, and 3 bases had no gene match. The CDR3 loop spans 15 amino acids. The CDR3 region has the DNA TGTGCCAGCAGCGTATGGGGGAGGGGCACAGATACGCAGTATTTT. This gives the protein CASSVWGRGTDTQYF.

In this sample, this clonotype turned up many times. This chain joins TRBV7-9 and TRBJ2-7; D perhaps matches TRBD2 (7 bases). The CDR3 runs 16 residues. Germline V CDR1 and CDR2: SEHNR, FQNEAQ (reference sequence). Trimming stripped 5 bases from V and 1 base from J, with 18 bases between. The CDR3 protein is CASSPPGGRSSYEQYF. CDR3 nucleotide sequence: TGTGCCAGCAGCCCCCCGGGGGGCCGGTCGTCCTACGAGCAGTACTTC. Using reference TRBV7-9 and TRBJ2-7 for the parts outside the CDR3, the full variable domain is DTGVSQNPRHKITKRGQNVTFRCDPISEHNRLYWYRQTLGQGPEFLTYFQNEAQLEKSRLLSDRFSAERPKGSFSTLEIQRTEQGDSAMYLCASSPPGGRSSYEQYFGPGTRLTVT.

J is TRBJ1-5 and V is TRBV6-5, with D unclear. The V gene lost 5 bases and the J gene lost 6 bases, with 14 bases spanning the gap. The CDR3 length is 14 residues. CDR1 is MNHEY, CDR2 SVGAGI, per germline. CDR3: CASSLTALLQPQHF. The CDR3 DNA reads TGTGCCAGCAGTCTTACAGCATTACTTCAGCCCCAGCATTTT.

Remarks on this clonotype: At one end, the junction sequence differs from germline, possibly due to a read error. This chain uses TRBV7-2 with TRBJ2-7; D is perhaps TRBD2 (6 bases). Germline V gene data show CDR1 as SGHTA and CDR2 as FQGNSA. The CDR3 is 15 residues long. The CDR3 region has the DNA TGTGCCGGCAGCAAGGACTATATGGGACGGAACGAGCAGTACTTC. Its protein is CAGSKDYMGRNEQYF.

This clonotype was observed at least ten times. The rearrangement uses TRBV7-6 and TRBJ2-5; 10 bases fit TRBD2. V was clipped by 3 bases and J by 5 bases; unmatched bases: 3. The CDR3 has 14 amino acids. Looked up from germline, CDR1 is SGHVS and CDR2 is FNYEAQ. The CDR3 DNA follows: TGTGCCAGCAGCTTCGCGACTAGCGGGGAGACCCAGTACTTC. Translation: CASSFATSGETQYF.

The J gene is TRBJ1-1, the V gene TRBV29-1, with unresolved D. V was trimmed by 4 bases and J by 5 bases, leaving 14 bases between them. Germline V gene lookup returns CDR1 SQVTM and CDR2 ANQGSEA. This CDR3 contains 13 residues. CDR3 coding DNA: TGCAGCGTTGCGACTGCGACTGGGACTGAAGCTTTCTTT. Encoded protein: CSVATATGTEAFF. Full variable domain (remainder filled in from reference TRBV29-1 and TRBJ1-1): SAVISQKPSRDICQRGTSLTIQCQVDSQVTMMFWYRQQPGQSLTLIATANQGSEATYESGFVIDKFPISRPNLTFSTLTVSNMSPEDSSIYLCSVATATGTEAFFGQGTRLTVV.

This clonotype appeared many times. The chain has TRBV4-1 and TRBJ2-7; possibly TRBD1 or TRBD2 for D (6 bases each). The CDR3 is 13 amino acids. Looked up from germline, CDR1 is MGHRA and CDR2 is YSYEKL. Trimming stripped 3 bases from V and 6 bases from J, with 12 bases between. The CDR3 nucleotides read TGCGCCAGCAGCCACCCCGGAGGGGGCGAGCAGTACTTC. This encodes CASSHPGGGEQYF.

V usage is TRBV19 and J usage is TRBJ2-7; 9 bases fit TRBD2. With 5 bases clipped from V and 7 bases from J, the junction kept 12 bases outside the gene matches. The CDR3 sequence is 15 residues long. Germline V CDR1 and CDR2: LNHDA, SQIVND (reference sequence). The chain's CDR3 is CASSSRLAAYNEQYF. The CDR3 DNA sequence: TGTGCCAGTAGTTCTCGACTAGCGGCATACAATGAGCAGTACTTC.

This clonotype was seen a handful of times. J is TRBJ2-4 and V is TRBV27, with D unresolved. With the DNA end fitting TRBJ2-7 better, the J assignment may be wrong. The CDR3 length is 13 residues. Germline V gene sequence: CDR1 MNHEY, CDR2 SMNVEV (reference sequence). The CDR3 DNA reads as TGTGCCAGCAGTCCCAGGCCGCGTTCCGAGCAGTACTTC. This encodes CASSPRPRSEQYF.

This chain uses TRBV7-3 with TRBJ2-2; D is unresolved. This CDR3 is 14 amino acids long. Germline CDR1 is SGHTA and CDR2 is FQGTGA. The V end was cut by 4 bases, the J end by 2 bases, with 8 bases between. CDR3 sequence (DNA): TGTGCCAGCAGCTCCTATCTTAACACCGGGGAGCTGTTTTTT. Translation: CASSSYLNTGELFF. The full variable domain, rest sourced from reference TRBV7-3 and TRBJ2-2, is GAGVSQTPSNKVTEKGKYVELRCDPISGHTALYWYRQSLGQGPEFLIYFQGTGAADDSGLPNDRFFAVRPEGSVSTLKIQRTERGDSAVYLCASSSYLNTGELFFGEGSRLTVL.

In its sample, this clonotype was seen a few times. The rearrangement links TRBV20-1 to TRBJ2-7; possible D gene TRBD2, 6 bases. Germline V gene sequence: CDR1 DFQATT, CDR2 SNEGSKA (reference sequence). This CDR3 region has 14 residues. Trimming left V 1 base short and J 2 bases short, with 12 bases between. CDR3 protein: CSARAASGAYEQYF. CDR3 sequence (DNA): TGCAGTGCTAGAGCCGCCTCGGGGGCCTACGAGCAGTACTTC.

The chain couples TRBV9 to TRBJ1-4; unclear D gene. The CDR3 contains 14 residues. Germline CDR1 reads SGDLS; CDR2 reads YYNGEE. V shed 0 bases and J shed 6 bases, with 9 bases lying between them. The CDR3 loop reads CASSVGAMDEKLFF. The CDR3 DNA reads as TGTGCCAGCAGCGTAGGCGCCATGGATGAAAAACTGTTTTTT. Full variable domain (missing parts from reference TRBV9 and TRBJ1-4): DSGVTQTPKHLITATGQRVTLRCSPRSGDLSVYWYQQSLDQGLQFLIQYYNGEERAKGNILERFSAQQFPDLHSELNLSSLELGDSALYFCASSVGAMDEKLFFGSGTQLSVL.

V usage is TRBV6-5 and J usage is TRBJ1-5; the D gene is possibly TRBD1 (5 bases). The CDR3 has 16 amino acids. Germline V CDR1 and CDR2: MNHEY, SVGAGI. V was trimmed by 6 bases and J by 6 bases, leaving 21 bases between them. The CDR3 DNA sequence: TGTGCCAGCAGACCTTCAGGGACGGCGGGGGGTCAGCCCCAGCATTTT. Amino acid sequence: CASRPSGTAGGQPQHF.

In this sample, this clonotype turned up many times. This rearrangement joins TRBV4-1 to TRBJ2-7; D not certain. Germline values: CDR1 MGHRA, CDR2 YSYEKL. This CDR3 region has 14 residues. With 0 bases removed from V and 2 bases from J, the gap between germline ends came to 8 bases. The CDR3 coding sequence is TGCGCCAGCAGCCAAGAGCCACGTACCTACGAGCAGTACTTC. Its translation is CASSQEPRTYEQYF.